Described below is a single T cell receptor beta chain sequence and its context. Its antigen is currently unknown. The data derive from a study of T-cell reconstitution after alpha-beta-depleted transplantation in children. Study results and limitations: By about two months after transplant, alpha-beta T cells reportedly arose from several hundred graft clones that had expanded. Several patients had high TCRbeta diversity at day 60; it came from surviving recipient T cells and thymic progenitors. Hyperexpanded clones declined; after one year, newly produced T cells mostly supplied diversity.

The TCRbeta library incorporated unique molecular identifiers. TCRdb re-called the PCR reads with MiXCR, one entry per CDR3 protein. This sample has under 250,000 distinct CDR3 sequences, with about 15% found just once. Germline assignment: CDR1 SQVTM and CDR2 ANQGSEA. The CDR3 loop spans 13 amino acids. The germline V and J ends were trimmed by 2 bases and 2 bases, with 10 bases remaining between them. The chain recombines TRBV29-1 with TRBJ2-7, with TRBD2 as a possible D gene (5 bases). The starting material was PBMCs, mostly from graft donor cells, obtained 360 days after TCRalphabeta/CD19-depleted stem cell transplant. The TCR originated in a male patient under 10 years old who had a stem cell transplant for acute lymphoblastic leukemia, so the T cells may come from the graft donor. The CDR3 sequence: CSVEKEEPYEQYF. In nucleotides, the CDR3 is TGCAGCGTTGAAAAGGAGGAACCCTACGAGCAGTACTTC.